What follows is one TCR beta chain and its context. This CDR3 has 14 amino acids. The V gene's germline CDR1 is SGDLS and CDR2 YYNGEE. Deletions cut 3 bases from V and 9 bases from J, with 18 bases between. This sample is drawn from a study of cytomegalovirus exposure and HLA in healthy donors. TCRdb's table, derived via immunoSEQ multiplex PCR, lists solely in-frame clones and lacks some. The sample yields roughly 150,000 clones, 70% to 90% seen once. Sequenced input: PBMCs. The rearrangement joins TRBV9 to TRBJ1-1; the D gene is possibly TRBD1 (6 bases). The TCR comes from a woman aged 25 to 39 in good health and CMV-seronegative. Here the CDR3 DNA reads TGTGCCAGCAGCGCGGGCTACAGGGTAACAAAAGCTTTCTTT. Its protein is CASSAGYRVTKAFF.